A single sample gave rise to the 3 T cell receptor beta chains below, sequenced in a study of post-analysis software for immune sequencing data. Broader study findings: Comparison of patients with controls showed about 5 TRBV segments more frequent in patients, TRBV5-6, TRBV5-1 and TRBV20-1 among them.

Antigens of these TCRs are unknown. TCR beta libraries were prepared from cDNA with unique molecular identifiers. Via MiXCR, TCRdb re-called the PCR reads, giving one row per CDR3 protein. The top ten clones hold about 10% of a sample with some 700,000 distinct CDR3 sequences, over 45% of them seen once. Sequences were obtained from blood. These receptors were collected from a girl aged 2-10 years with multiple sclerosis.

This chain links TRBV6-6 with TRBJ2-7; D is ambiguous. Germline CDR1 MNHNY, CDR2 SVGAGI (reference sequence). The CDR3 contains 13 residues. V was pared by 4 bases and J by 3 bases, with 10 bases between. The DNA for the CDR3 is TGTGCCAGCAGTTTCTCCCCATACTACGAGCAGTACTTC. It translates to CASSFSPYYEQYF.

V is TRBV15 and J is TRBJ2-7; 8 bases align to TRBD1. The CDR3 sequence is 15 residues long. Germline loops: CDR1 LNHNV, CDR2 YYDKDF (reference sequence). The ends lost 2 bases at V and 5 bases at J; junction bases unmatched: 8. The CDR3 sequence: CATSRSRGLVHEQYF. The CDR3, as DNA: TGTGCCACCAGCAGATCCAGGGGGCTGGTCCACGAGCAGTACTTC.

The rearrangement joins TRBV2 to TRBJ2-5, with 14 bases aligning to TRBD2. V dropped 7 bases and J dropped 4; count of bases not matched to a gene: 5. Germline CDR1 is SNHLY and CDR2 is FYNNEI. The length of the CDR3 is 15 residues. The CDR3 loop is CASTGLAGGSETQYF. In DNA, the CDR3 is TGTGCCAGCACCGGACTAGCGGGGGGCTCAGAGACCCAGTACTTC.